This T cell receptor beta chain was identified in a study of blood T cell repertoires in COVID-19. Study background: Researchers got acute and convalescent COVID-19 samples from the United States, Italy and Spain.

V was pared by 0 bases and J by 2 bases, with 5 bases of the junction left unmatched. CDR1 SGDLS and CDR2 YYNGEE come from the germline V gene. The CDR3 spans 15 residues. This clone was observed a handful of times. The protocol was immunoSEQ multiplex PCR, while the TCRdb copy is restricted to in-frame clones and leaves out a portion. The sample yields more than 95,000 clones, 82% seen once. The TCR comes from a man in his sixties with acute or convalescent COVID-19. The chain joins TRBV9 to TRBJ2-7; 7 nucleotides align to TRBD1. Sequencing was done on a sample of peripheral blood. The CDR3 DNA follows: TGTGCCAGCAGCGTAGAACAGGGGTTAACCTACGAGCAGTACTTC. It codes for CASSVEQGLTYEQYF. Complete variable domain (other parts from reference TRBV9 and TRBJ2-7): DSGVTQTPKHLITATGQRVTLRCSPRSGDLSVYWYQQSLDQGLQFLIQYYNGEERAKGNILERFSAQQFPDLHSELNLSSLELGDSALYFCASSVEQGLTYEQYFGPGTRLTVT.